This T cell receptor (beta chain) was documented in a study of CD8 T cells in ankylosing spondylitis. General study results and limits: Relatively scarce in peripheral blood, disease-linked clones were CD8+. What appeared characteristic of ankylosing spondylitis blood was a TCR beta motif of under 10 highly homologous variants.

Trimming shortened V by 2 bases and J by 5 bases, and 2 bases separated the two germline ends. Germline lookup yields CDR1 SGDLS and CDR2 YYNGEE. The CDR3 runs to 12 residues. This clonotype was counted once. Its matching antigen is unknown. The authors made TCR beta libraries by quantitative 5'-RACE with molecular barcodes. One entry per CDR3 protein results from TCRdb running MiXCR on the 5' RACE reads. The sample lists about 540,000 distinct CDR3 sequences, approximately 11% occurring once. The V gene is TRBV9, the J gene TRBJ1-6; no clear D. The sequence was obtained from a male donor with ankylosing spondylitis. The sample consisted of blood, either unsorted or a sorted T cell fraction (not recorded which). The CDR3 protein is CASSVNNSPLHF. In nucleotides, the CDR3 is TGTGCCAGCAGCGTTAATAATTCACCCCTCCACTTT.